Following are 29 T cell receptor beta chains from one sample sequenced in a study of shared clonotypes between healthy human individuals. Using immunoSEQ multiplex PCR, the repertoire was profiled, and TCRdb retains in-frame clones only, with some absent. The data show over a million clones, roughly 75% seen once. Sequencing input: memory CD4+ T cells sorted from blood. Subset of the sample: CD45RA-negative fraction. Receptors originate from a man between 18 and 29 years old in good health.

This clone turned up a few times. The V call is TRBV7-2, the J call TRBJ2-5, with TRBD1 identical over 7 bases. This CDR3 has 17 residues. In germline, CDR1 is SGHTA, CDR2 FQGNSA. The junction had 11 bases not matched to a gene; V was cut back by 3 bases and J by 1 base. CDR3 coding DNA: TGTGCCAGCAGCTTCCGGAATCGGGACAGCGCCCAAGAGACCCAGTACTTC. It translates to CASSFRNRDSAQETQYF.

A note on this clone: Germline and junction disagree at one end, which may indicate a read error. The chain carries TRBV14 and TRBJ2-7; a weak D match, TRBD2 (6 bases). Germline CDR1 reads SGHDN; CDR2 reads FVKESK. CDR3 length: 13 residues. The CDR3 DNA reads as TGTGCCAGCAGCATAAATCAACTGGGACTCCTTGACTTC. As protein: CASSINQLGLLDF.

This chain uses TRBV6-5 with TRBJ1-2, with TRBD1 as a possible D gene (6 bases). CDR1 is MNHEY and CDR2 is SVGAGI in the germline V gene. The CDR3 is 12 residues long. Trimming cost V 8 bases and J 6 bases, with 13 bases left between them. The CDR3 nucleotides read TGTGCCAGCGGTCGGGGGGCGGATGGCTACACCTTC. Encoded protein: CASGRGADGYTF.

V and J are TRBV29-1 and TRBJ1-5; D is perhaps TRBD1 (5 bases). V lost 5 bases, J lost 0 bases, and 11 bases lay in between. The CDR3 contains 14 residues. The germline V gene has CDR1 SQVTM and CDR2 ANQGSEA. The DNA of the CDR3 is TGCAGCGTTAAAGGCGGGGGTAGCAATCAGCCCCAGCATTTT. The encoded protein is CSVKGGGSNQPQHF.

J is TRBJ2-2 and V is TRBV4-3; D is unclear. The germline CDR1 and CDR2 sequences are LGHNA and YSLEER. V lost 1 base and J 0 bases, leaving 6 bases between the germline ends. The CDR3 loop spans 15 amino acids. The CDR3 loop reads CASSQAQTNTGELFF. CDR3 sequence (DNA): TGCGCCAGCAGCCAAGCCCAGACGAACACCGGGGAGCTGTTTTTT.

The chain combines TRBV5-1 with TRBJ1-2; D unclear. Trimming cost V 2 bases and J 4 bases, with 9 bases left between them. CDR3 length: 13 residues. Germline lookup yields CDR1 SGHRS and CDR2 YFSETQ. In DNA, the CDR3 is TGCGCCAGCAGCTTAGTCAGGTTCTATGGCTACACCTTC. Translated: CASSLVRFYGYTF.

The CDR3 is CASRPQGEAFF. CDR3 DNA: TGTGCCAGCAGGCCTCAGGGAGAAGCTTTCTTT. This chain links TRBV28 with TRBJ1-1; D may be TRBD1 (5 bases). V lost 6 bases and J lost 8, with 10 bases in between. The CDR3 totals 11 residues. Germline assignment: CDR1 MDHEN and CDR2 SYDVKM.

This clone is a singleton in its sample. The chain carries TRBV6-5 and TRBJ2-3; weak D call: TRBD2 (5 bases). The CDR3 is made up of 15 amino acids. Germline V gene lookup returns CDR1 MNHEY and CDR2 SVGAGI. Trimming stripped 4 bases from V and 0 bases from J, with 11 bases between. CDR3 residues: CASSSPSGSTDTQYF. The CDR3 nucleotides read TGTGCCAGCAGTTCCCCGTCGGGGAGCACAGATACGCAGTATTTT.

V gene TRBV19 combines with J gene TRBJ1-4; the match to TRBD1 covers 7 bases. The CDR3 consists of 14 residues. Germline values: CDR1 LNHDA, CDR2 SQIVND (reference sequence). The trim removed 3 bases at V and 2 bases at J, leaving 0 bases unmatched. The CDR3 loop reads CASSIRGTNEKLFF. The CDR3 DNA reads as TGTGCCAGTAGTATCAGGGGGACTAATGAAAAACTGTTTTTT.

V is TRBV6-1 and J is TRBJ2-7, with 9 bases aligning to TRBD1. CDR3 length: 15 amino acids. Trimming took 10 bases from V and 0 from J; bases not matched to a gene: 10. Germline V gene sequence: CDR1 MNHNS, CDR2 SASEGT. The CDR3 spells CATSPQDRGSYEQYF. In DNA, the CDR3 is TGTGCCACCAGCCCGCAGGACAGGGGCTCCTACGAGCAGTACTTC.

The chain joins TRBV30 to TRBJ2-5; 7 nucleotides line up with TRBD2. CDR3 length equals 11 residues. The germline gives CDR1 GTSNPN, CDR2 SVGIG (reference sequence). The CDR3 DNA reads TGTGCTCGGGGGGAGAGGGAGACCCAGTACTTC. Residues: CARGERETQYF.

Comments on this clone: It differs at one base from a far larger clone, so likely a read error. This chain uses TRBV18 with TRBJ2-7; no firm D call. The CDR3 is 14 amino acids. The V end was cut by 3 bases, the J end by 0 bases, with 9 bases between. Germline loops: CDR1 KGHSH, CDR2 LQKENI. CDR3 sequence reads: CASSPSADSYEQYF. Written as DNA, the CDR3 is TGTGCCAGCTCACCCTCAGCAGACTCCTACGAGCAGTACTTC.

V and J are TRBV11-2 and TRBJ2-1, with TRBD1 matching 9 bases. Germline V lookup: CDR1 SGHAT, CDR2 FQNNGV. CDR3 size: 14 residues. V lost 5 bases and J lost 6; bases outside the gene matches: 5. CDR3 residues: CASSPDRGSNEQFF. CDR3 bases: TGTGCCAGCAGCCCCGACAGGGGGAGCAATGAGCAGTTCTTC.

The V and J genes are TRBV7-2 and TRBJ1-4, with TRBD1 matching over 10 bases. The germline V gene encodes CDR1 SGHTA and CDR2 FQGNSA. This CDR3 is 14 amino acids long. Trimming took 6 bases from V and 8 from J; bases not matched to a gene: 6. The CDR3 here is CASRPDRGHEKLFF. The DNA for the CDR3 is TGTGCCAGCAGACCTGACAGGGGGCACGAAAAACTGTTTTTT.

This clone was recorded many times. The CDR3 nucleotides read TGTGCCAGCGGACTAGCGGGGGGTGAGCAGTACTTC. This translates into CASGLAGGEQYF. The rearrangement joins TRBV6-5 to TRBJ2-7, with 14 bases fitting TRBD2. Germline CDR1 MNHEY, CDR2 SVGAGI. There are 12 residues in the CDR3. J gave up 7 bases and V 8 bases, and 1 base lay outside the gene matches.

A few counts support this clone. The V call is TRBV7-9, the J call TRBJ1-1, with 8 bases lining up with TRBD1. The CDR3 covers 10 residues. V dropped 8 bases and J dropped 10; count of bases not matched to a gene: 3. The V gene's germline CDR1 is SEHNR and CDR2 FQNEAQ (reference sequence). The CDR3 DNA reads as TGTGCCAGCGCAGGGGGCCCAGCTTTCTTT. Translated: CASAGGPAFF.

A few counts support this clone. The chain has TRBV6-6 and TRBJ2-2; 7 nucleotides match TRBD2. The CDR3 loop spans 15 amino acids. Trimming cost V 4 bases and J 0 bases; bases outside gene matches: 2. Germline assignment: CDR1 MNHNY and CDR2 SVGAGI (reference sequence). The CDR3 DNA follows: TGTGCCAGCAGTTGGACTAGGCCGAACACCGGGGAGCTGTTTTTT. This sequence encodes CASSWTRPNTGELFF.

This clone is a singleton in its sample. The chain employs TRBV10-3 and TRBJ1-1, with a possible D match to TRBD1 (5 bases). Germline V gene data show CDR1 as ENHRY and CDR2 as SYGVKD. Trimming cost V 2 bases and J 8 bases, with 15 bases left between them. CDR3 length: 14 residues. The CDR3 DNA reads as TGTGCCATCAGTGAGGCCCCCGGGACTCGAGAAGCTTTCTTT. Protein: CAISEAPGTREAFF.

This rearrangement joins TRBV7-2 to TRBJ2-1; D is possibly TRBD1 (5 bases). The V end was cut by 3 bases, the J end by 8 bases, with 11 bases between. Germline assignment: CDR1 SGHTA and CDR2 FQGNSA. The CDR3 spans 13 residues. The CDR3 is CASSFIRVYEQFF. The CDR3 nucleotides are TGTGCCAGCAGCTTTATCAGGGTCTATGAGCAGTTCTTC.

This rearrangement joins TRBV28 to TRBJ1-6; the D gene is possibly TRBD1 (5 bases). Germline V gene sequence: CDR1 MDHEN, CDR2 SYDVKM. The CDR3 runs 15 residues. V lost 5 bases and J lost 9, with 17 bases in between. The chain's CDR3 is CASSLTQGRLSPLHF. In DNA form, the CDR3 reads TGTGCCAGCAGTCTCACGCAGGGTCGCCTTTCACCCCTCCACTTT.

This chain links TRBV28 with TRBJ1-1; D perhaps matches TRBD1 (5 bases). Germline loops: CDR1 MDHEN, CDR2 SYDVKM. The length of the CDR3 is 14 residues. V gave up 1 base and J gave up 6 bases, with 12 bases separating them. CDR3 region: CASSLFGVGAEAFF. The CDR3 coding sequence is TGTGCCAGCAGTTTATTCGGGGTAGGGGCTGAAGCTTTCTTT. Based on the CDR3 plus reference TRBV28 and TRBJ1-1, the full variable domain is DVKVTQSSRYLVKRTGEKVFLECVQDMDHENMFWYRQDPGLGLRLIYFSYDVKMKEKGDIPEGYSVSREKKERFSLILESASTNQTSMYLCASSLFGVGAEAFFGQGTRLTVV.

J is TRBJ1-1 and V is TRBV5-4; no firm D call. The V end lost 5 bases, the J end lost 7 bases, and 15 bases lay between the germline ends. The CDR3 has 13 amino acids. CDR1 and CDR2 (germline): SGHNT, YYREEE (reference sequence). For the CDR3, the DNA is TGTGCCAGCAGTTCTCAAACGGGGATTGAAGCTTTCTTT. It translates to CASSSQTGIEAFF.

This clone was detected a few times. The CDR3 DNA is TGTGCCAGCAGAGGGGGGGAAGAGGGCACTGAAGCTTTCTTT. This codes for CASRGGEEGTEAFF. The rearrangement links TRBV2 to TRBJ1-1; TRBD1 might be the D (6 bases). The CDR3 runs to 14 residues. CDR1 and CDR2 from the germline V gene are SNHLY and FYNNEI. V was cut by 6 bases and J by 4 bases, with 15 bases left in between.

The V call is TRBV5-1, the J call TRBJ2-3; D is perhaps TRBD2 (7 bases). V lost 6 bases to trimming and J lost 4 bases, with 15 bases between them. Germline V gives CDR1 SGHRS, CDR2 YFSETQ. This CDR3 is 14 amino acids long. CDR3 DNA: TGCGCCAGCAAGACGGGGGGCAATGCAGATACGCAGTATTTT. This encodes CASKTGGNADTQYF.

The gene calls are TRBV5-1 and TRBJ2-1; 8 bases match TRBD1. After removal of 1 base from V and 4 bases from J, the junction contained 4 bases not matched to a gene. This CDR3 has 15 amino acids. Looked up from germline, CDR1 is SGHRS and CDR2 is YFSETQ. CDR3 DNA: TGCGCCAGCAGCTTGACAGGGGGGACGTACAATGAGCAGTTCTTC. Translation gives CASSLTGGTYNEQFF.

The V and J genes are TRBV19 and TRBJ1-2; 9 bases are shared with TRBD1. There are 16 residues in the CDR3. Germline-derived CDR1 and CDR2 are LNHDA and SQIVND (reference sequence). The V and J ends lost 2 bases and 5 bases, in that order; junction bases with no gene match: 9. CDR3 region: CASSIPGQGLRYGYTF. CDR3 nucleotide sequence: TGTGCCAGTAGTATACCGGGACAGGGCCTTAGGTATGGCTACACCTTC.

This sequence joins TRBV28 and TRBJ2-5; no clear D gene. Germline CDR1 and CDR2: MDHEN and SYDVKM. The CDR3 extends over 15 amino acids. The germline V and J ends were trimmed by 6 bases and 5 bases, with 19 bases remaining between them. CDR3 nucleotide sequence: TGTGCCAGCAGCTCTCCTGACCGTTTTGTGGAGACCCAGTACTTC. Translation gives CASSSPDRFVETQYF.

CDR3 DNA: TGTGCCAGCAGCCTACAGGGCGGATATGAAAAACTGTTTTTT. This encodes CASSLQGGYEKLFF. The V and J genes are TRBV7-9 and TRBJ1-4, with D perhaps TRBD1 (6 bases). The CDR3 covers 14 residues. V gave up 5 bases and J gave up 6 bases, with 13 bases separating them. CDR1 and CDR2 (germline): SEHNR, FQNEAQ (reference sequence).

The chain recombines TRBV30 with TRBJ1-3; D ambiguous. The CDR3 length is 13 residues. V dropped 4 bases and J dropped 6 bases, with 13 bases sitting between them. Germline values: CDR1 GTSNPN, CDR2 SVGIG (reference sequence). CDR3 in amino acids: CAWKADVSNTIYF. CDR3 DNA: TGTGCCTGGAAGGCAGACGTATCAAACACCATATATTTT.